These 14 T cell receptor beta chains originate from one sample sequenced in a study of blood T cell repertoires in COVID-19. Only in-frame clones appear in the TCRdb table, and some are missing; sequencing was by immunoSEQ multiplex PCR. The repertoire includes under 250,000 clones, under 90% of them detected once, and approximately 3.8% sits in the top ten. The material sequenced was PBMCs or T cells enriched from blood (not recorded which). Source of these receptors: a woman aged 40-49 years who had been exposed to COVID-19.

This chain joins TRBV6-5 and TRBJ1-5; 7 positions agree with TRBD1. The germline gives CDR1 MNHEY, CDR2 SVGAGI. The V gene end was trimmed by 6 bases and the J gene end by 3 bases; junction bases not matched to a gene: 8. This CDR3 has 15 amino acids. The DNA for the CDR3 is TGTGCCAGCAGCCCAGGGGGAAATGACAATCAGCCCCAGCATTTT. Translation gives CASSPGGNDNQPQHF.

V gene TRBV5-1 combines with J gene TRBJ2-7; possible D gene TRBD2, 6 bases. Germline values: CDR1 SGHRS, CDR2 YFSETQ. The CDR3 spans 15 residues. V was shortened by 0 bases and J by 0 bases, with 10 bases between the two germline ends. CDR3 sequence reads: CASSLVPGGSYEQYF. The CDR3, as DNA: TGCGCCAGCAGCTTGGTGCCCGGGGGCTCCTACGAGCAGTACTTC. The full variable domain, its missing parts supplied by reference TRBV5-1 and TRBJ2-7, is KAGVTQTPRYLIKTRGQQVTLSCSPISGHRSVSWYQQTPGQGLQFLFEYFSETQRNKGNFPGRFSGRQFSNSRSEMNVSTLELGDSALYLCASSLVPGGSYEQYFGPGTRLTVT.

The rearrangement links TRBV3-1 (or the pseudogene TRBV3-2) to TRBJ2-3; TRBD2 agrees at 9 bases. Germline trimming cut 0 bases from V and 3 bases from J; bases unmatched to any gene: 10. The CDR3 is made up of 18 amino acids. Germline V gene sequence: CDR1 LGHDT, CDR2 YNNKEL (reference sequence). Written as DNA, the CDR3 is TGTGCCAGCAGCCAAGATTTCCCTGCGGGGGGGGCTACAGATACGCAGTATTTT. It translates to CASSQDFPAGGATDTQYF.

This clone came up a few times. This chain joins TRBV5-1 and TRBJ1-1, with 7 bases lining up with TRBD1. This CDR3 region has 14 residues. Germline CDR1 and CDR2: SGHRS and YFSETQ. J lost 4 bases, V lost 4 bases, and 7 bases had no gene match. The chain's CDR3 is CASSSGQVRTEAFF. The CDR3 nucleotides are TGCGCCAGCAGCAGCGGACAGGTCCGCACTGAAGCTTTCTTT. Combining the CDR3 with reference TRBV5-1 and TRBJ1-1 gives the whole variable domain KAGVTQTPRYLIKTRGQQVTLSCSPISGHRSVSWYQQTPGQGLQFLFEYFSETQRNKGNFPGRFSGRQFSNSRSEMNVSTLELGDSALYLCASSSGQVRTEAFFGQGTRLTVV.

The chain recombines TRBV5-5 with TRBJ1-1, with D unclear. This CDR3 spans 16 amino acids. The V gene lost 0 bases and the J gene lost 0 bases, with 12 bases spanning the gap. Germline values: CDR1 SGHKS, CDR2 YYEKEE (reference sequence). The CDR3 bases are TGTGCCAGCAGCTTGGTGGGCCGACCGTTGAACACTGAAGCTTTCTTT. Protein: CASSLVGRPLNTEAFF.

The chain has TRBV2 and TRBJ2-7; D call uncertain. Germline loops: CDR1 SNHLY, CDR2 FYNNEI. The V end was cut by 4 bases, the J end by 2 bases, with 9 bases between. This CDR3 has 13 residues. The chain's CDR3 is CASSGDSAYEQYF. The CDR3 bases are TGTGCCAGCAGTGGCGACTCTGCCTACGAGCAGTACTTC. The variable domain in full, with the rest retrieved from reference TRBV2 and TRBJ2-7, is EPEVTQTPSHQVTQMGQEVILRCVPISNHLYFYWYRQILGQKVEFLVSFYNNEISEKSEIFDDQFSVERPDGSNFTLKIRSTKLEDSAMYFCASSGDSAYEQYFGPGTRLTVT.

The chain is built from TRBV12-5 and TRBJ2-3, with D hard to call. V lost 5 bases, J lost 2 bases, and 17 bases lay in between. Germline V gene sequence: CDR1 LGHNT, CDR2 FRNRAP. The CDR3 has 16 residues. CDR3 residues: CASGSGVGEFTDTQYF. CDR3 coding DNA: TGTGCTAGTGGTAGTGGAGTGGGTGAGTTCACAGATACGCAGTATTTT.

The gene calls are TRBV27 and TRBJ2-7; maybe TRBD2 (6 bases). Germline V gene sequence: CDR1 MNHEY, CDR2 SMNVEV (reference sequence). Trimming shortened V by 2 bases and J by 7 bases, and 21 bases separated the two germline ends. CDR3 size: 16 residues. The CDR3 nucleotides are TGTGCCAGCAGTTTAGTTGGGGCGGGGCCGTTGCGGGAGCAGTACTTC. It codes for CASSLVGAGPLREQYF.

V is TRBV24-1 and J is TRBJ2-7; 8 bases map to TRBD2. Germline CDR1 and CDR2: KGHDR and SFDVKD. The CDR3 spans 14 residues. With 4 bases clipped from V and 3 bases from J, the junction kept 4 bases outside the gene matches. CDR3 DNA sequence: TGTGCCACCAGTGAAATAGCGGGGCTCTACGAGCAGTACTTC. Encoded protein: CATSEIAGLYEQYF.

The chain couples TRBV7-2 to TRBJ1-5, with 9 bases lining up with TRBD1. CDR1 and CDR2 from the germline V gene are SGHTA and FQGNSA. Trimming took 4 bases from V and 4 from J; bases not matched to a gene: 5. This CDR3 is built from 15 residues. The CDR3 sequence is CASSSQGARNQPQHF. The CDR3, as DNA: TGTGCCAGCAGCTCACAGGGGGCTAGGAATCAGCCCCAGCATTTT.

This clone was seen only once. The chain carries TRBV6-5 and TRBJ1-2; weak D call: TRBD1 (5 bases). Trimming removed 2 bases at V and 4 bases at J, with 14 bases between. From germline, CDR1 is MNHEY and CDR2 SVGAGI. The CDR3 has 15 residues. CDR3 DNA sequence: TGTGCCAGCAGTTACGCGGCAGGGTACGGCTATGGCTACACCTTC. Its translation is CASSYAAGYGYGYTF.

The V call is TRBV14, the J call TRBJ2-1; the D gene is possibly TRBD1 (6 bases). CDR3 length: 13 amino acids. Between the trimmed V and J ends, which lost 3 bases and 3 bases, there was a span of 6 bases. The germline gives CDR1 SGHDN, CDR2 FVKESK. The CDR3 coding sequence is TGTGCCAGCAGCCAGGACAGCTACAATGAGCAGTTCTTC. Its translation is CASSQDSYNEQFF.

The chain links TRBV4-1 to TRBJ2-5, with D maybe TRBD2 (5 bases). The CDR3 runs 14 residues. CDR1 is MGHRA, CDR2 YSYEKL, per germline. V lost 3 bases to trimming and J lost 7 bases, with 15 bases between them. This chain's CDR3 is CASSHGLAVGTQYF. In DNA, the CDR3 is TGCGCCAGCAGCCACGGACTCGCGGTTGGGACCCAGTACTTC.

J is TRBJ2-1 and V is TRBV28; a possible D gene is TRBD1 (8 bases). Trimming cost V 9 bases and J 1 base, with 13 bases left between them. Germline assignment: CDR1 MDHEN and CDR2 SYDVKM. CDR3 length: 14 amino acids. CDR3 loop: CASYRGGSYNEQFF. CDR3 sequence (DNA): TGTGCCAGTTACAGGGGGGGGTCCTACAATGAGCAGTTCTTC.